These 8 T cell receptor beta chains share one sample of origin, sequenced in a study of blood T cell repertoires in COVID-19. Assay: immunoSEQ multiplex PCR; the TCRdb copy retains only in-frame clones and omits some. The sample includes 80,000 or so clones, around 81% of them seen just once. The sequenced sample consisted of peripheral blood. All receptors come from a human donor in a cohort sampled during active COVID-19.

This chain links TRBV29-1 with TRBJ1-4; TRBD1 might be the D (5 bases). The CDR3 consists of 13 residues. Trimming took 6 bases from V and 7 from J, leaving 15 bases between them. Germline CDR1 and CDR2: SQVTM and ANQGSEA. The CDR3 protein is CSVGTDAPEKLFF. CDR3 coding DNA: TGCAGCGTGGGGACTGATGCCCCTGAAAAACTGTTTTTT.

The V call is TRBV6-5, the J call TRBJ1-1; D gene unclear. V gave up 7 bases and J gave up 1 base, with 10 bases separating them. The CDR3 sequence is 13 residues long. Germline values: CDR1 MNHEY, CDR2 SVGAGI. The CDR3 loop reads CASTDNGNTEAFF. The CDR3, as DNA: TGTGCCAGCACCGATAACGGGAACACTGAAGCTTTCTTT.

This rearrangement joins TRBV10-3 to TRBJ2-5; 10 bases map to TRBD2. Germline CDR1 ENHRY, CDR2 SYGVKD. This CDR3 is built from 14 residues. V shed 4 bases, J shed 5 bases, and the junction held 4 bases outside the gene matches. DNA of the CDR3: TGTGCCATCAGTGCAAGCGGGGGGGCTGAGACCCAGTACTTC. Residues: CAISASGGAETQYF.

This sequence joins TRBV3-1 (or the pseudogene TRBV3-2) and TRBJ1-2; weak D call: TRBD1 (6 bases). The CDR3 loop spans 15 amino acids. Germline values: CDR1 LGHDT, CDR2 YNNKEL (reference sequence). The ends were cut back, 0 bases at V and 8 bases at J, with 16 bases in the middle. CDR3: CASSQEKGGRGGYTF. As DNA, the CDR3 is TGTGCCAGCAGCCAAGAAAAAGGGGGAAGGGGAGGCTACACCTTC.

The chain has TRBV2 and TRBJ1-2, with TRBD1 matching over 7 bases. Per the germline V gene, CDR1 is SNHLY and CDR2 is FYNNEI. This CDR3 has 14 residues. V dropped 6 bases and J dropped 7; count of bases not matched to a gene: 11. In nucleotides, the CDR3 is TGTGCCAGCAGCACTTGGGACAGAGACTCTGGCTACACCTTC. Its translation: CASSTWDRDSGYTF.

J is TRBJ2-7 and V is TRBV6-6; D possibly corresponds to TRBD2 (5 bases). This CDR3 is 15 amino acids long. V lost 0 bases to trimming and J lost 3 bases, with 12 bases between them. CDR1 and CDR2 (germline): MNHNY, SVGAGI (reference sequence). The CDR3: CASSYSGDPLYEQYF. In DNA form, the CDR3 reads TGTGCCAGCAGTTACTCCGGGGATCCCCTCTACGAGCAGTACTTC.

This clone came up a few times. The junction departs from the called germline gene at one end, perhaps through a read error. The J gene is TRBJ2-2, the V gene TRBV5-3; 8 nucleotides line up with TRBD2. TRBV5-3 is known as an ORF, though its function is uncertain. The CDR3 sequence is 16 residues long. The CDR3 sequence is CAPRWGPGGKLGELFF. DNA for the CDR3: TGCGCCCCACGCTGGGGGCCGGGGGGGAAATTAGGGGAGCTGTTTTTT.

This clone appeared once. The chain carries TRBV3-1 (or the pseudogene TRBV3-2) and TRBJ2-7; 10 nucleotides agree with TRBD2. The trim removed 1 base at V and 4 bases at J, leaving 4 bases unmatched. This CDR3 spans 15 amino acids. Germline values: CDR1 LGHDT, CDR2 YNNKEL (reference sequence). The CDR3: CASSQASGSLYEQYF. CDR3 in DNA: TGTGCCAGCAGCCAAGCTAGCGGGAGTCTGTACGAGCAGTACTTC.